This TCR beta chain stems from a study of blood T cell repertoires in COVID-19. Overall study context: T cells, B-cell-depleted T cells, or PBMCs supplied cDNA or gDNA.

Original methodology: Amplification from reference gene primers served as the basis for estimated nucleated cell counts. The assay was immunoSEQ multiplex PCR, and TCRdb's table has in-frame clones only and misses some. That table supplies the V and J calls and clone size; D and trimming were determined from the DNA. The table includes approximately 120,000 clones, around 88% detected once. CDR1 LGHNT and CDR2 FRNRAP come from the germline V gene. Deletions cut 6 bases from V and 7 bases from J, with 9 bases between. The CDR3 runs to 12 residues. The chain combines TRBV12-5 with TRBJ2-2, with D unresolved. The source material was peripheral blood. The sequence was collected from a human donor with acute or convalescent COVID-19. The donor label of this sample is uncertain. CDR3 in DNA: TGTGCTAGTGGCCAGGATGGCGGGGAGCTGTTTTTT. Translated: CASGQDGGELFF.